Reported below is one T cell receptor beta chain. The antigen remains unidentified. This sample stems from a study of CD8+ T cells in alopecia areata. At the level of the study: It was 6 to 18 months of tofacitinib, and then there were 6 months off drug.

V was cut by 5 bases and J by 6 bases, with 14 bases left in between. CDR3 length equals 14 residues. The germline CDR1 and CDR2 sequences are MNHEY and SVGAGI. Overall study findings and caveats: Sequencing of scalp tissue also captures the resident alphabeta T cells of normal skin. Researchers report lesional scalp, most notably alopecia totalis/universalis, outstripped normal scalp in clonality.

This sample's treatment: oral pan-JAK inhibitor, 5-10 mg twice daily. Sequencing used cDNA as its template, made by extracting RNA and reverse transcribing it. TCRdb's copy holds only in-frame clones and misses some; the assay was immunoSEQ multiplex PCR. The table records hundreds of thousands of clones, 55% to 75% of them present only once. The TCR comes from a human donor with alopecia areata. The chain combines TRBV6-5 with TRBJ2-1; no clear D gene. Sequencing used CD4+ T cells sorted from blood, obtained at week 24, from a patient treated with tofacitinib. The CDR3 here is CASSEPPNGNEQFF. CDR3 DNA: TGTGCCAGCAGTGAACCCCCGAACGGCAATGAGCAGTTCTTC.